This record concerns one T cell receptor (beta chain) sequence. The source material, RNA transcripts, was used to amplify TCR beta CDR3 regions. Initially, a first-round RT-PCR of the TCR CDR3 employed the HTBI primer set. TCRdb analysed the multiplex PCR reads with MiXCR anew, one entry per CDR3 protein. The repertoire consists of about 360,000 distinct CDR3 sequences, with less than 15% occurring once and the leading ten covering roughly 8.3%. The data were obtained in a study of T cells in Graves' hyperthyroidism and ophthalmopathy. 10 ml fresh peripheral blood yielded the PBMCs. The germline gives CDR1 SGHTS, CDR2 YDEGEE. Trimming shortened V by 0 bases and J by 3 bases, and 13 bases separated the two germline ends. The CDR3 sequence is 16 residues long.

The sample taken for sequencing was blood. This chain joins TRBV5-8 and TRBJ1-5; no definite D call. This sequence was found in a woman aged 18-35 years with Graves' hyperthyroidism. Here the CDR3 reads CASSLESERDNQPQHF. The CDR3 region has the DNA TGTGCCAGCAGCTTGGAATCGGAACGGGACAATCAGCCCCAGCATTTT.